One and the same sample provided the 17 T cell receptor beta chains below, sequenced in a study of T-cell reconstitution after alpha-beta-depleted transplantation in children. This sample's TCRbeta library carried unique molecular identifier barcodes. TCRdb ran MiXCR on the PCR reads and lists one entry per CDR3 protein. Of 100,000 to 150,000 distinct CDR3 sequences in the sample, around 23% were seen once. Sample: PBMCs, mostly from graft donor cells, taken 180 days after TCRalphabeta/CD19-depleted stem cell transplant. The receptor set was obtained from a male patient between 2 and 9 years old who had a stem cell transplant for chronic granulomatous disease, so the T cells may come from the graft donor.

The chain carries TRBV9 and TRBJ2-1, with 8 bases fitting TRBD2. Unmatched junction bases numbered 5, after V lost 0 bases and J lost 9 bases. The germline V gene encodes CDR1 SGDLS and CDR2 YYNGEE. This CDR3 has 14 residues. The CDR3 loop is CASSVELAVGEQFF. In nucleotides, the CDR3 is TGTGCCAGCAGCGTAGAACTAGCGGTCGGTGAGCAGTTCTTC.

The sample holds many counts of this clonotype. The chain uses TRBV4-3 and TRBJ1-5; no firm D call. Germline CDR1 reads LGHNA; CDR2 reads YSLEER. This CDR3 is built from 15 residues. Deletions cut 0 bases from V and 5 bases from J, with 11 bases between. The CDR3 loop reads CASSQEVVSYQPQHF. In DNA, the CDR3 is TGCGCCAGCAGCCAAGAAGTGGTTTCCTATCAGCCCCAGCATTTT.

This clonotype was recorded a few times. The rearrangement uses TRBV12-3 or TRBV12-4 and TRBJ2-1; 7 bases match TRBD1. This CDR3 region has 13 residues. With 5 bases clipped from V and 7 bases from J, the junction kept 5 bases outside the gene matches. The CDR3 DNA follows: TGTGCCAGCAGTCTGGGACAGAGAAATGAGCAGTTCTTC. This sequence encodes CASSLGQRNEQFF.

Many counts were recorded for this clonotype. The chain joins TRBV5-1 to TRBJ2-7; D gene unclear. Trimming stripped 9 bases from V and 1 base from J, with 17 bases between. This CDR3 region has 14 residues. CDR1 and CDR2 (germline): SGHRS, YFSETQ. CDR3: CATRHIPNSYEQYF. CDR3 coding DNA: TGCGCCACCCGACATATTCCGAATTCCTACGAGCAGTACTTC.

This clonotype was counted many times. The chain couples TRBV5-5 to TRBJ2-1, with D unresolved. V lost 2 bases to trimming and J lost 4 bases, with 13 bases between them. CDR1 SGHKS and CDR2 YYEKEE come from the germline V gene (reference sequence). CDR3 length: 15 residues. This CDR3 reads CASSFGVPVYNEQFF. For the CDR3, the DNA is TGTGCCAGCAGCTTTGGTGTTCCGGTATACAATGAGCAGTTCTTC.

This clonotype was detected ten times or more. The chain recombines TRBV29-1 with TRBJ2-3; possibly TRBD2 for D (5 bases). The CDR3 contains 11 residues. Trimming left V 6 bases short and J 4 bases short, with 8 bases between. From germline, CDR1 is SQVTM and CDR2 ANQGSEA. CDR3 nucleotides: TGCAGCGTCCAACTAGCAGATACGCAGTATTTT. It codes for CSVQLADTQYF.

The rearrangement joins TRBV29-1 to TRBJ2-3; 11 bases are shared with TRBD2. V lost 4 bases, J lost 5 bases, and 17 bases stayed unmatched. From germline, CDR1 is SQVTM and CDR2 ANQGSEA. This CDR3 is 18 amino acids long. This chain's CDR3 is CSVGPIPLAGVGGDTQYF. The CDR3 region has the DNA TGCAGCGTTGGCCCGATTCCACTAGCGGGAGTAGGTGGAGATACGCAGTATTTT.

A few counts support this clonotype. The CDR3, as DNA: TGCAGTGCTAGTGCAGCGGGAGCCAGCACCGGGGAGCTGTTTTTT. It encodes CSASAAGASTGELFF. The chain employs TRBV20-1 and TRBJ2-2, with 8 bases identical to TRBD2. CDR1 is DFQATT, CDR2 SNEGSKA, per germline (reference sequence). With 3 bases clipped from V and 4 bases from J, the junction kept 7 bases outside the gene matches. The CDR3 consists of 15 residues.

J is TRBJ2-1 and V is TRBV24-1; D gene unclear. CDR1 KGHDR and CDR2 SFDVKD come from the germline V gene. CDR3 length equals 12 residues. V lost 1 base and J lost 6, with 3 bases in between. CDR3 coding DNA: TGTGCCACCAGTGATTTTTCCAATGAGCAGTTCTTC. It is translated as CATSDFSNEQFF.

This clonotype was found many times. This chain links TRBV10-2 with TRBJ2-1; tentative D call: TRBD2 (6 bases). CDR1 and CDR2 from the germline V gene are WSHSY and SAAADI. The CDR3 contains 13 residues. The ends were cut back, 6 bases at V and 5 bases at J, with 11 bases in the middle. This chain's CDR3 is CASRPGADNEQFF. The CDR3 DNA reads TGCGCCAGCAGACCGGGAGCAGACAATGAGCAGTTCTTC.

The sample holds a few counts of this clonotype. The V and J genes are TRBV5-6 and TRBJ1-1; TRBD1 might be the D (5 bases). CDR3 length: 13 residues. Trimming took off 0 bases at V and 4 bases at J, with 7 bases between the two ends. Germline loops: CDR1 SGHDT, CDR2 YYEEEE. The DNA for the CDR3 is TGTGCCAGCAGCTTGGCAGGGCCCACTGAAGCTTTCTTT. Translation gives CASSLAGPTEAFF.

The rearrangement uses TRBV5-1 and TRBJ2-1, with a possible D match to TRBD2 (5 bases). The CDR3 covers 13 residues. V was shortened by 6 bases and J by 6 bases, with 13 bases between the two germline ends. Per the germline V gene, CDR1 is SGHRS and CDR2 is YFSETQ. The CDR3 sequence: CASIGLRGNEQFF. CDR3 bases: TGCGCCAGCATTGGACTCCGGGGCAATGAGCAGTTCTTC.

This clonotype was found a few times. V usage is TRBV20-1 and J usage is TRBJ2-2; 11 bases are a match to TRBD2. Germline V lookup: CDR1 DFQATT, CDR2 SNEGSKA (reference sequence). V lost 1 base, J lost 3 bases, and 13 bases stayed unmatched. This CDR3 comprises 19 residues. CDR3 sequence (DNA): TGCAGTGCTAGAGTAGCGGGAGGGCTTAAAGTGAGGTACACCGGGGAGCTGTTTTTT. This encodes CSARVAGGLKVRYTGELFF.

This clonotype was seen ten or more times. This sequence joins TRBV20-1 and TRBJ2-4; no clear D. V lost 4 bases and J 0 bases, leaving 10 bases between the germline ends. This CDR3 spans 14 amino acids. Germline values: CDR1 DFQATT, CDR2 SNEGSKA (reference sequence). Here the CDR3 reads CSAIPYTAKNIQYF. The DNA of the CDR3 is TGCAGTGCTATCCCGTATACAGCCAAAAACATTCAGTACTTC.

This clonotype appeared many times. V and J are TRBV15 and TRBJ2-2, with a tentative D call TRBD2 (6 bases). Trimming shortened V by 0 bases and J by 6 bases, and 17 bases separated the two germline ends. CDR1 and CDR2 (germline): LNHNV, YYDKDF (reference sequence). This CDR3 has 17 residues. The CDR3 DNA is TGTGCCACCAGCAGAGATCGAAGGCGGGAAAGGGCCGGGGAGCTGTTTTTT. It specifies CATSRDRRRERAGELFF. Full variable domain (missing parts from reference TRBV15 and TRBJ2-2): DAMVIQNPRYQVTQFGKPVTLSCSQTLNHNVMYWYQQKSSQAPKLLFHYYDKDFNNEADTPDNFQSRRPNTSFCFLDIRSPGLGDTAMYLCATSRDRRRERAGELFFGEGSRLTVL.

This clonotype was seen at least ten times. The gene calls are TRBV4-3 and TRBJ2-3, with D perhaps assigned TRBD1 or TRBD2 (6 bases each). CDR3 size: 14 residues. V was shortened by 5 bases and J by 2 bases, with 11 bases between the two germline ends. Germline CDR1 is LGHNA and CDR2 is YSLEER. The CDR3 reads CASSIGGSTDTQYF. The CDR3 DNA reads as TGCGCCAGCAGCATCGGGGGCTCCACAGATACGCAGTATTTT.

The CDR3, as DNA: TGCAGCGCCCCACGGCTGGATGGCTACACCTTC. Protein: CSAPRLDGYTF. The chain has TRBV29-1 and TRBJ1-2; D is uncertain. CDR1 SQVTM and CDR2 ANQGSEA come from the germline V gene. The CDR3 runs 11 residues. Deletions cut 7 bases from V and 6 bases from J, with 12 bases between. The full variable domain, in which reference TRBV29-1 and TRBJ1-2 provide the parts outside the CDR3, is SAVISQKPSRDICQRGTSLTIQCQVDSQVTMMFWYRQQPGQSLTLIATANQGSEATYESGFVIDKFPISRPNLTFSTLTVSNMSPEDSSIYLCSAPRLDGYTFGSGTRLTVV.